This T cell receptor (beta chain) emerged from a study of T cell responses to AZD1222 COVID-19 vaccine. There are a few counts of this clone. What it binds is unknown. Regarding the study as a whole: The repertoires were collected only after the peak T cell response.

The table came from immunoSEQ multiplex PCR; TCRdb's copy has only in-frame clones and leaves some out. The sample consists of some 96,000 clones, 75% to 90% of them appearing once. V dropped 5 bases and J dropped 2; count of bases not matched to a gene: 5. The CDR3 extends over 15 amino acids. Germline CDR1 reads SGHTA; CDR2 reads FQGNSA. Sample: peripheral blood, taken on day 0 of AZD1222 vaccination. The rearrangement joins TRBV7-2 to TRBJ2-1, with 8 bases fitting TRBD2. This clonotype was obtained from an adult in good health. CDR3 coding DNA: TGTGCCAGCAGCCAACGGGGGGGGACCTACAATGAGCAGTTCTTC. Its translation: CASSQRGGTYNEQFF.